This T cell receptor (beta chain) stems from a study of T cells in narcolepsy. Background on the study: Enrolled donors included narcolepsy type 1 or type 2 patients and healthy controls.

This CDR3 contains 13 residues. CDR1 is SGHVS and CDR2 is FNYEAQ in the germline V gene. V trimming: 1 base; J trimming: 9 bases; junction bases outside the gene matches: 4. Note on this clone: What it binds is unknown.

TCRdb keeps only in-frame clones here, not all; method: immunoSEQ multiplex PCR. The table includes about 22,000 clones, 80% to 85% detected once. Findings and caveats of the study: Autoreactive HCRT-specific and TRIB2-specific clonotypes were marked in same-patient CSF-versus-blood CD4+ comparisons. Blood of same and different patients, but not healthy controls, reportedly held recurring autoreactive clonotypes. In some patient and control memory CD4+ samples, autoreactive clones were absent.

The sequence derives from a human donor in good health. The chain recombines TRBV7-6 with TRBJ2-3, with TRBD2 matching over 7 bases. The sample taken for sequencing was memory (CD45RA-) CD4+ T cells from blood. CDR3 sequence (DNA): TGTGCCAGCAGCTTAGGTACTAGCGCCACGCAGTATTTT. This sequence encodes CASSLGTSATQYF.